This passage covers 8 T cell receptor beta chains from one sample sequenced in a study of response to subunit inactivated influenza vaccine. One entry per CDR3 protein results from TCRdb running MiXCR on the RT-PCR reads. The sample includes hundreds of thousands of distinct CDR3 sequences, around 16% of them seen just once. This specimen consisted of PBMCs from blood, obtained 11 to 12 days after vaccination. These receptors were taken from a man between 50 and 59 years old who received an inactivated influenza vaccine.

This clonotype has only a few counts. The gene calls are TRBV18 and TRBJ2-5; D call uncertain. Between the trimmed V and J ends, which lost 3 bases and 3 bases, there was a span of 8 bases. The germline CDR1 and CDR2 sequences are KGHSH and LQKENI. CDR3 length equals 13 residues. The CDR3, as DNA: TGTGCCAGCTCACCGGGTAGGGAAGAGACCCAGTACTTC. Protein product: CASSPGREETQYF. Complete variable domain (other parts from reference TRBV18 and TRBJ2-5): NAGVMQNPRHLVRRRGQEARLRCSPMKGHSHVYWYRQLPEEGLKFMVYLQKENIIDESGMPKERFSAEFPKEGPSILRIQQVVRGDSAAYFCASSPGREETQYFGPGTRLLVL.

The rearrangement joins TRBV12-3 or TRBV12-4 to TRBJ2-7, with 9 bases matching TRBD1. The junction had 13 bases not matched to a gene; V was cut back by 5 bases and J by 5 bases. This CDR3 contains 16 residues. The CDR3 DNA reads TGTGCCAGCAGTCCGGCCGGGACAGGGCTTCGGGACGAGCAGTACTTC. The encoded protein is CASSPAGTGLRDEQYF.

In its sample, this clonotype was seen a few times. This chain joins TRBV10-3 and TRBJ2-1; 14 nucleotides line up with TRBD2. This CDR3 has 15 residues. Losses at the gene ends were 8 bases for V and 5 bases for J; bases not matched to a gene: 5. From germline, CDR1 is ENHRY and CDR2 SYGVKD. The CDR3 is CAISGTSGGDNEQFF. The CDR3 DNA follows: TGTGCCATCTCCGGGACTAGCGGGGGAGACAATGAGCAGTTCTTC.

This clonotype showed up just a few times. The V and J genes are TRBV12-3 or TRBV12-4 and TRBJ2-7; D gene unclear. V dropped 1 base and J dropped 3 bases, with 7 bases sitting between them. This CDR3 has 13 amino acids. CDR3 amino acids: CASSLGVNYEQYF. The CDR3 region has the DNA TGTGCCAGCAGTTTAGGCGTCAACTACGAGCAGTACTTC.

The CDR3 sequence: CASSRQGGSRTEAFF. In nucleotides, the CDR3 is TGTGCCAGCAGCCGACAGGGAGGGTCAAGGACTGAAGCTTTCTTT. The chain has TRBV3-1 and TRBJ1-1, with 7 bases identical to TRBD1. The CDR3 is made up of 15 amino acids. The V gene end was trimmed by 4 bases and the J gene end by 5 bases; junction bases not matched to a gene: 10. The germline gives CDR1 LGHDT, CDR2 YNNKEL (reference sequence).

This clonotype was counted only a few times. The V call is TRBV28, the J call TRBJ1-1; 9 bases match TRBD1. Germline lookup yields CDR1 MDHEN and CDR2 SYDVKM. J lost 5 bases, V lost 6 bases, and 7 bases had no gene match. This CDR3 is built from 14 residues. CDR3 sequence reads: CASRLTGGYTEAFF. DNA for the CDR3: TGTGCCAGCAGGCTAACAGGGGGCTATACTGAAGCTTTCTTT.

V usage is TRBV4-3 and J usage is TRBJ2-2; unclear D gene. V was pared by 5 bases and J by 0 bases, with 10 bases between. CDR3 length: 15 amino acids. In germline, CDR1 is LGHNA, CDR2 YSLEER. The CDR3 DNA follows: TGCGCCAGCAGCTATCTTCTGGCGAACACCGGGGAGCTGTTTTTT. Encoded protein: CASSYLLANTGELFF.

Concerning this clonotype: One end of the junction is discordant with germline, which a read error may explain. Written as DNA, the CDR3 is TGTGTCAGCAGTCTCAAGACAGGAAGAAACACCGGGGAGCTGTTTTTT. As protein: CVSSLKTGRNTGELFF. The chain is built from TRBV7-2 and TRBJ2-2; perhaps TRBD1 as D (6 bases). This CDR3 is built from 16 residues. In germline, CDR1 is SGHTA, CDR2 FQGNSA. The whole variable domain, filled in from reference TRBV7-2 and TRBJ2-2, reads GAGVSQSPSNKVTEKGKDVELRCDPISGHTALYWYRQSLGQGLEFLIYFQGNSAPDKSGLPSDRFSAERTGGSVSTLTIQRTQQEDSAVYLCVSSLKTGRNTGELFFGEGSRLTVL.